This T cell receptor (beta chain) is from a study of glioma-infiltrating T cells after dendritic cell vaccination. Germline V CDR1 and CDR2: SGHAT, FQNNGV. The germline V and J ends were trimmed by 3 bases and 5 bases, with 16 bases remaining between them. The CDR3 is 15 amino acids. The time point was: after dendritic cell vaccination, including at tumor progression/relapse. Profiled with immunoSEQ multiplex PCR; TCRdb holds only in-frame clones, not every one. The sample yields approximately 99,000 clones, more than 70% seen once. The chain employs TRBV11-2 and TRBJ1-1; D possibly corresponds to TRBD1 (6 bases). The TCR comes from a human donor with glioblastoma. Sequenced here: blood, sampled after dendritic cell vaccination. The CDR3 DNA is TGTGCCAGCAGCTTTCTCGCAGGGGCAGGAACTGAAGCTTTCTTT. Translating it yields CASSFLAGAGTEAFF.